This T cell receptor (beta chain) was observed in a study of T cell repertoires in cytomegalovirus infection. Study background: It was the public TCR beta signatures that indicated both CMV infection and matching HLA type.

The CDR3 is made up of 14 amino acids. V lost 5 bases, J lost 4 bases, and 4 bases stayed unmatched. This clonotype was recorded at least ten times. TCRdb reprocessed the reads via MiXCR and lists one record per CDR3 protein. The data contain approximately 320,000 distinct CDR3 sequences, over 7.5% of them seen just once; the ten biggest clones take up about 4.5%. This sequence joins TRBV12-3 or TRBV12-4 and TRBJ2-5, with 10 bases matching TRBD1. Input material: PBMCs. This clonotype originated in a human donor in good health (CMV status not recorded). Some clones in this sample may be carry-over from other donors' samples. The CDR3 DNA is TGTGCCAGCAGTAGGACAGGGGGAATAGAGACCCAGTACTTC. It codes for CASSRTGGIETQYF.